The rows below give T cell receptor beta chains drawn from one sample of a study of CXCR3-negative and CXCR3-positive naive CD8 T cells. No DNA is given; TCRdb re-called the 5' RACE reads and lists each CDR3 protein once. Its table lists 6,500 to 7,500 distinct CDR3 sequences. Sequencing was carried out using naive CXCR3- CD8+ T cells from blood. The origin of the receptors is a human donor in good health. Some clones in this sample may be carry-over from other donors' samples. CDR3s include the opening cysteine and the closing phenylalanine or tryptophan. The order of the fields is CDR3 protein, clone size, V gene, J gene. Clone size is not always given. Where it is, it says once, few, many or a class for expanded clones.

CDR3aa: CSAGGPTLQTQYF; abundance: NA; v_gene: TRBV29-1; j_gene: TRBJ2-5
CDR3aa: CASSLEGQDIYNEQFF; abundance: medium-sized; v_gene: TRBV5-1; j_gene: TRBJ2-1
CDR3aa: CSVEQGIHYEQYF; abundance: medium-sized; v_gene: TRBV29-1; j_gene: TRBJ2-7
CDR3aa: CASRSRGLAHEQYF; abundance: large; v_gene: TRBV28; j_gene: TRBJ2-7
CDR3aa: CATSDSGMGPYEQYF; abundance: NA; v_gene: TRBV24-1; j_gene: TRBJ2-7
CDR3aa: CASSFTGDAADTQYF; abundance: NA; v_gene: TRBV7-3; j_gene: TRBJ2-3
CDR3aa: CASSELWNEQFF; abundance: NA; v_gene: TRBV2; j_gene: TRBJ2-1
CDR3aa: CASSLGANEQFF; abundance: medium-sized; v_gene: TRBV7-3; j_gene: TRBJ2-1
CDR3aa: CASSAQGALETQYF; abundance: NA; v_gene: TRBV7-9; j_gene: TRBJ2-5
CDR3aa: CSVESRPASSYNEQFF; abundance: NA; v_gene: TRBV29-1; j_gene: TRBJ2-1
CDR3aa: CSAQTGEYNEQFF; abundance: NA; v_gene: TRBV20-1; j_gene: TRBJ2-1
CDR3aa: CASSSGRQGNYGYTF; abundance: NA; v_gene: TRBV7-8; j_gene: TRBJ1-2
CDR3aa: CASSDPTEGPREQYF; abundance: NA; v_gene: TRBV25-1; j_gene: TRBJ2-7
CDR3aa: CSVEGGEANEQFF; abundance: medium-sized; v_gene: TRBV29-1; j_gene: TRBJ2-1
CDR3aa: CSAEGAAEQYF; abundance: medium-sized; v_gene: TRBV29-1; j_gene: TRBJ2-7
CDR3aa: CSVPREGRPGELFF; abundance: NA; v_gene: TRBV29-1; j_gene: TRBJ2-2
CDR3aa: CASSLGTYEQYF; abundance: NA; v_gene: TRBV28; j_gene: TRBJ2-7
CDR3aa: CATSRDWQGSYEQYF; abundance: NA; v_gene: TRBV15; j_gene: TRBJ2-7
CDR3aa: CASSFGTSDNEQFF; abundance: NA; v_gene: TRBV12-3/TRBV12-4; j_gene: TRBJ2-1
CDR3aa: CASSQGTVGETQYF; abundance: NA; v_gene: TRBV3-1; j_gene: TRBJ2-5
CDR3aa: CASRHRKGEQYF; abundance: NA; v_gene: TRBV19; j_gene: TRBJ2-7
CDR3aa: CASSSGFNEKLFF; abundance: medium-sized; v_gene: TRBV28; j_gene: TRBJ1-4
CDR3aa: CASSPRLRGQETQYF; abundance: medium-sized; v_gene: TRBV7-9; j_gene: TRBJ2-5
CDR3aa: CSAINFKSGNDNEQFF; abundance: NA; v_gene: TRBV20-1; j_gene: TRBJ2-1
CDR3aa: CASSLDGEETQYF; abundance: medium-sized; v_gene: TRBV7-9; j_gene: TRBJ2-5
CDR3aa: CSVVGGSTEAFF; abundance: NA; v_gene: TRBV29-1; j_gene: TRBJ1-1
CDR3aa: CASSSTGTRDETQYF; abundance: medium-sized; v_gene: TRBV5-1; j_gene: TRBJ2-5
CDR3aa: CASSFTRDRYKETQYF; abundance: medium-sized; v_gene: TRBV28; j_gene: TRBJ2-5
CDR3aa: CSVYGTGYEQYF; abundance: NA; v_gene: TRBV29-1; j_gene: TRBJ2-7
CDR3aa: CSAGIGTSVSYEQYF; abundance: NA; v_gene: TRBV29-1; j_gene: TRBJ2-7
CDR3aa: CSALAGGPHEQFF; abundance: NA; v_gene: TRBV29-1; j_gene: TRBJ2-1
CDR3aa: CASSLISETQYF; abundance: medium-sized; v_gene: TRBV11-2; j_gene: TRBJ2-5
CDR3aa: CASSLLTVNTEAFF; abundance: NA; v_gene: TRBV5-1; j_gene: TRBJ1-1
CDR3aa: CASSLDSRGQATDTQYF; abundance: NA; v_gene: TRBV5-1; j_gene: TRBJ2-3
CDR3aa: CSVDRPGLAGGPYNEQFF; abundance: medium-sized; v_gene: TRBV29-1; j_gene: TRBJ2-1
CDR3aa: CASSLGTPSKETQYF; abundance: medium-sized; v_gene: TRBV7-9; j_gene: TRBJ2-5
CDR3aa: CASSEDKGGYGYTF; abundance: NA; v_gene: TRBV6-2/TRBV6-3; j_gene: TRBJ1-2
CDR3aa: CASSLVSSGPYEQYF; abundance: NA; v_gene: TRBV5-1; j_gene: TRBJ2-7
CDR3aa: CASLFAGNTGELFF; abundance: medium-sized; v_gene: TRBV7-9; j_gene: TRBJ2-2
CDR3aa: CASSQGIDTLETDTQYF; abundance: NA; v_gene: TRBV4-1; j_gene: TRBJ2-3
CDR3aa: CASSLVSPRGEITQYF; abundance: medium-sized; v_gene: TRBV7-8; j_gene: TRBJ2-3
CDR3aa: CASSFGPSYQYF; abundance: NA; v_gene: TRBV28; j_gene: TRBJ2-7
CDR3aa: CSVVLPTSGRADTQYF; abundance: medium-sized; v_gene: TRBV29-1; j_gene: TRBJ2-3
CDR3aa: CASSQGGTNEKLFF; abundance: medium-sized; v_gene: TRBV27; j_gene: TRBJ1-4
CDR3aa: CASSSGQGAYEQYF; abundance: medium-sized; v_gene: TRBV7-8; j_gene: TRBJ2-7
CDR3aa: CAISESSSSYNEQFF; abundance: medium-sized; v_gene: TRBV10-3; j_gene: TRBJ2-1
CDR3aa: CASSFGTSGRGVHNEQFF; abundance: NA; v_gene: TRBV5-1; j_gene: TRBJ2-1
CDR3aa: CASNPNNEQFF; abundance: NA; v_gene: TRBV2; j_gene: TRBJ2-1
CDR3aa: CASSLDISPEETQYF; abundance: NA; v_gene: TRBV7-9; j_gene: TRBJ2-5
CDR3aa: CSVEYRDRGFTGELFF; abundance: NA; v_gene: TRBV29-1; j_gene: TRBJ2-2
CDR3aa: CSVDSLEGMETQYF; abundance: medium-sized; v_gene: TRBV29-1; j_gene: TRBJ2-5
CDR3aa: CAARGDSGGSEQFF; abundance: NA; v_gene: TRBV6-1; j_gene: TRBJ2-1
CDR3aa: CASSPGAGYEQYF; abundance: medium-sized; v_gene: TRBV5-1; j_gene: TRBJ2-7
CDR3aa: CSVERQGGYEQYF; abundance: NA; v_gene: TRBV29-1; j_gene: TRBJ2-7
CDR3aa: CASSLLELTEAFF; abundance: medium-sized; v_gene: TRBV5-8; j_gene: TRBJ1-1
CDR3aa: CASSLWGSSGIPYEQYF; abundance: medium-sized; v_gene: TRBV16; j_gene: TRBJ2-7
CDR3aa: CSVGRQDQETQYF; abundance: NA; v_gene: TRBV29-1; j_gene: TRBJ2-5
CDR3aa: CASSPADGYEQYF; abundance: medium-sized; v_gene: TRBV13; j_gene: TRBJ2-7
CDR3aa: CASSFGVEQETQYF; abundance: medium-sized; v_gene: TRBV11-1; j_gene: TRBJ2-5
CDR3aa: CASSPHSYEQYF; abundance: NA; v_gene: TRBV7-9; j_gene: TRBJ2-7